The 32 T cell receptor beta chains below come from one sample, sequenced in a study of cytomegalovirus exposure and HLA in healthy donors. The PCR made use of 60 Vbeta and 13 Jbeta primers. This table comes from immunoSEQ multiplex PCR, and its TCRdb copy is limited to in-frame clones, with some not included. The table has fewer than 200,000 clones, more than 80% seen once; the top ten hold about 13%. The sequenced sample was PBMCs. The source of these receptors is a woman aged 45-59 years in good health and CMV-seronegative.

J is TRBJ2-5 and V is TRBV4-3; 11 bases match TRBD2. Trimming cost V 4 bases and J 5 bases; bases outside gene matches: 3. The length of the CDR3 is 14 residues. Germline assignment: CDR1 LGHNA and CDR2 YSLEER. The CDR3 spells CASSPRTSGETQYF. CDR3 nucleotides: TGCGCCAGCAGCCCTCGGACTAGCGGGGAGACCCAGTACTTC.

The chain joins TRBV5-1 to TRBJ2-5; TRBD1 matches at 10 bases. CDR3 length: 16 residues. With 4 bases clipped from V and 2 bases from J, the junction kept 8 bases outside the gene matches. In germline, CDR1 is SGHRS, CDR2 YFSETQ. The CDR3 nucleotides read TGCGCCAGCAGCGCACTGACAGGGGGCGGACAAGAGACCCAGTACTTC. Encoded protein: CASSALTGGGQETQYF.

This clone was seen a handful of times. The chain employs TRBV5-1 and TRBJ2-5; D is unresolved. The V and J ends lost 4 bases and 1 base respectively, with 8 bases between them. This CDR3 comprises 13 residues. Germline CDR1 reads SGHRS; CDR2 reads YFSETQ. CDR3 region: CASSRRVQETQYF. The DNA of the CDR3 is TGCGCCAGCAGCCGCCGGGTCCAAGAGACCCAGTACTTC.

The sample holds a few counts of this clone. V is TRBV9 and J is TRBJ2-3; 9 bases align to TRBD1. CDR3 size: 15 residues. CDR1 is SGDLS and CDR2 is YYNGEE in the germline V gene. V shed 4 bases, J shed 4 bases, and the junction held 7 bases outside the gene matches. This chain's CDR3 is CASSTRDRAPDTQYF. CDR3 sequence (DNA): TGTGCCAGCAGCACACGGGACAGGGCCCCAGATACGCAGTATTTT.

This clone showed up just once. The V call is TRBV9, the J call TRBJ2-3; 10 bases line up with TRBD2. CDR3 length: 16 amino acids. Germline CDR1 reads SGDLS; CDR2 reads YYNGEE. The V and J ends lost 0 bases and 1 base, in that order; junction bases with no gene match: 2. For the CDR3, the DNA is TGTGCCAGCAGCGTAGGGCTAGCGGGGGGCACAGATACGCAGTATTTT. Its translation is CASSVGLAGGTDTQYF. The entire variable domain, with the rest obtained from reference TRBV9 and TRBJ2-3, is as follows: DSGVTQTPKHLITATGQRVTLRCSPRSGDLSVYWYQQSLDQGLQFLIQYYNGEERAKGNILERFSAQQFPDLHSELNLSSLELGDSALYFCASSVGLAGGTDTQYFGPGTRLTVL.

CDR3 in DNA: TGCGCCAGCAGCTTCGGGGATCCCAGCTCCTACGAGCAGTACTTC. Translation: CASSFGDPSSYEQYF. This sequence joins TRBV5-1 and TRBJ2-7; possible D gene TRBD2, 5 bases. In germline, CDR1 is SGHRS, CDR2 YFSETQ. The CDR3 length is 15 residues. V lost 2 bases to trimming and J lost 0 bases, with 12 bases between them.

Of note for this clone: Sequence at one end of the junction differs from germline and may be a read error. This chain uses TRBV19 with TRBJ2-5, with D possibly being TRBD2 (5 bases). The CDR3 consists of 14 residues. CDR1 LNHDA and CDR2 SQIVND come from the germline V gene (reference sequence). CDR3 loop: CASSMADFQETQYF. In DNA form, the CDR3 reads TGCGCCAGTAGTATGGCGGACTTCCAAGAGACCCAGTACTTC.

The DNA for the CDR3 is TGTGCCTGTCCTTGGGGAGGGGCCAGCTATAATTCACCCCTCCACTTT. This encodes CACPWGGASYNSPLHF. The chain employs TRBV6-4 and TRBJ1-6; perhaps TRBD1 as D (5 bases). The CDR3 is 16 residues long. The V gene lost 11 bases and the J gene lost 3 bases, with 20 bases spanning the gap. Germline V gives CDR1 MRHNA, CDR2 SNTAGT.

V is TRBV7-2 and J is TRBJ2-1; D call uncertain. The V end was cut by 2 bases, the J end by 4 bases, with 6 bases between. Germline assignment: CDR1 SGHTA and CDR2 FQGNSA. The CDR3 sequence is 13 residues long. Here the CDR3 DNA reads TGTGCCAGCAGCTTAACTTTTTACAATGAGCAGTTCTTC. Residues: CASSLTFYNEQFF.

The gene calls are TRBV10-3 and TRBJ2-6; the D gene is possibly TRBD2 (5 bases). Germline CDR1 is ENHRY and CDR2 is SYGVKD. This CDR3 has 15 amino acids. The V and J ends lost 10 bases and 0 bases respectively, with 13 bases between them. The chain's CDR3 is CATTSAASGANVLTF. DNA of the CDR3: TGTGCCACCACCTCAGCGGCCTCTGGGGCCAACGTCCTGACTTTC.

The chain uses TRBV28 and TRBJ2-3; 7 nucleotides match TRBD1. The V gene's germline CDR1 is MDHEN and CDR2 SYDVKM. CDR3 size: 16 residues. V gave up 7 bases and J gave up 2 bases; unmatched junction bases: 12. The CDR3 DNA reads as TGTGCCAGCAATTCCATAGGACAGGAACTCACAGATACGCAGTATTTT. Encoded protein: CASNSIGQELTDTQYF.

This sequence joins TRBV7-2 and TRBJ2-1, with 7 bases that match TRBD1. Unmatched junction bases numbered 3, after V lost 3 bases and J lost 1 base. The germline CDR1 and CDR2 sequences are SGHTA and FQGNSA. The CDR3 covers 15 residues. The CDR3 DNA is TGTGCCAGCAGCTTGTCCAGGGGGTCCTACAATGAGCAGTTCTTC. This encodes CASSLSRGSYNEQFF.

V gene TRBV27 combines with J gene TRBJ1-6; 12 bases map to TRBD1. This CDR3 has 15 residues. Germline V gene lookup returns CDR1 MNHEY and CDR2 SMNVEV (reference sequence). After removal of 5 bases from V and 10 bases from J, the junction contained 6 bases not matched to a gene. The CDR3: CASSPGTGGDSPLHF. The CDR3 region has the DNA TGTGCCAGCAGTCCAGGGACAGGGGGCGACTCACCCCTCCACTTT.

V is TRBV19 and J is TRBJ2-1, with 8 bases fitting TRBD2. CDR3 length: 14 residues. Germline V lookup: CDR1 LNHDA, CDR2 SQIVND (reference sequence). After removal of 6 bases from V and 8 bases from J, the junction contained 9 bases not matched to a gene. CDR3 nucleotides: TGTGCCAGTAGCCGAGGACTAGCCTTCGATGAGCAGTTCTTC. Translating gives CASSRGLAFDEQFF. The variable domain in full, with the rest retrieved from reference TRBV19 and TRBJ2-1, is DGGITQSPKYLFRKEGQNVTLSCEQNLNHDAMYWYRQDPGQGLRLIYYSQIVNDFQKGDIAEGYSVSREKKESFPLTVTSAQKNPTAFYLCASSRGLAFDEQFFGPGTRLTVL.

In this sample, this clone turned up a few times. This chain joins TRBV5-4 and TRBJ1-4; D is unclear. CDR3 size: 14 residues. The ends were cut back, 3 bases at V and 3 bases at J, with 9 bases in the middle. Germline CDR1 reads SGHNT; CDR2 reads YYREEE (reference sequence). CDR3 loop: CASSSAGSNEKLFF. The CDR3 region has the DNA TGTGCCAGCAGCTCTGCAGGTTCTAATGAAAAACTGTTTTTT.

The chain employs TRBV28 and TRBJ2-7, with 9 bases lining up with TRBD1. The germline V gene has CDR1 MDHEN and CDR2 SYDVKM. The CDR3 is made up of 20 amino acids. The trim removed 2 bases at V and 4 bases at J, leaving 21 bases unmatched. CDR3 in amino acids: CASSLDLPPLGTGKRYEQYF. The CDR3 nucleotides read TGTGCCAGCAGTTTAGACCTCCCCCCACTCGGGACAGGGAAAAGATACGAGCAGTACTTC.

The chain recombines TRBV2 with TRBJ1-3; no clear D. Trimming removed 8 bases from V and 10 bases from J, with 18 bases in between. Per germline, CDR1 SNHLY and CDR2 FYNNEI. The CDR3 spans 13 residues. The CDR3 DNA reads TGTGCCAGCGGCAACCTGGGCAGTAGGACCATATATTTT. This translates into CASGNLGSRTIYF.

The J gene is TRBJ1-2, the V gene TRBV12-1. TRBV12-1 is designated a pseudogene. There are 14 residues in the CDR3. CDR3 sequence reads: CASSLKREGYGYTF. CDR3 coding DNA: TGTGCCAGCAGCTTGAAAAGGGAGGGGTATGGCTACACCTTC.

This clone was seen just once. The chain combines TRBV2 with TRBJ2-1; possible D gene TRBD2, 5 bases. This CDR3 is 14 amino acids long. V was cut by 10 bases and J by 5 bases, with 18 bases left in between. The germline V gene has CDR1 SNHLY and CDR2 FYNNEI. The CDR3 is CANTLRRGNNEQFF. The CDR3 DNA reads TGTGCCAATACCCTCCGTCGAGGGAACAATGAGCAGTTCTTC.

The table lists this clone with a few counts. This chain's CDR3 is CASSYSAPGAGGNEQFF. The DNA of the CDR3 is TGTGCCAGCAGTTATTCGGCCCCAGGGGCGGGGGGTAATGAGCAGTTCTTC. The V call is TRBV27, the J call TRBJ2-1; the match to TRBD2 covers 8 bases. V lost 4 bases to trimming and J lost 7 bases; unmatched junction nucleotides: 15. Germline V gene sequence: CDR1 MNHEY, CDR2 SMNVEV (reference sequence). This CDR3 is built from 17 residues.

The CDR3 loop reads CASSRDGTANYGYTF. The DNA of the CDR3 is TGTGCCAGCAGCAGGGACGGGACAGCTAACTATGGCTACACCTTC. The rearrangement links TRBV7-9 to TRBJ1-2; 7 bases agree with TRBD1. From germline, CDR1 is SEHNR and CDR2 FQNEAQ (reference sequence). V lost 5 bases and J lost 0; bases outside the gene matches: 6. The CDR3 length is 15 residues.

The CDR3 region has the DNA TGTGCCAGCAGTCCTCCGGGACTAGCGGGACCCTACGAGCAGTACTTC. Encoded protein: CASSPPGLAGPYEQYF. The rearrangement uses TRBV27 and TRBJ2-7; 13 bases map to TRBD2. Per the germline V gene, CDR1 is MNHEY and CDR2 is SMNVEV (reference sequence). The CDR3 contains 16 residues. V gave up 5 bases and J gave up 2 bases; unmatched junction bases: 6.

V is TRBV7-9 and J is TRBJ2-7; 7 positions agree with TRBD1. The CDR3 has 14 residues. Trimming removed 5 bases from V and 7 bases from J; junction bases left unmatched: 11. Germline-derived CDR1 and CDR2 are SEHNR and FQNEAQ (reference sequence). In DNA form, the CDR3 reads TGTGCCAGCAGCAAAATACAGGGGACGGGTGAGCAGTACTTC. It codes for CASSKIQGTGEQYF.

This clone occurred a few times. CDR3: CASSARGRRLGGNQPQHF. The CDR3 DNA is TGTGCCAGCAGCGCCAGGGGCCGACGGTTGGGTGGCAATCAGCCCCAGCATTTT. J is TRBJ1-5 and V is TRBV5-6; TRBD1 is a possible D gene (6 bases). Germline CDR1 is SGHDT and CDR2 is YYEEEE. CDR3 length equals 18 residues. V was cut by 4 bases and J by 2 bases, with 22 bases left in between.

A word on this clone: Its ends do not fully match the called genes, so a read error is possible. The chain uses TRBV27 and TRBJ2-7; no firm D call. CDR3 length: 16 residues. Per the germline V gene, CDR1 is MNHEY and CDR2 is SMNVEV (reference sequence). In nucleotides, the CDR3 is TGTGCCGGCAGCCTCAAACCGCCTCCAGGCTCCTACGAGCAGTACTTC. As protein: CAGSLKPPPGSYEQYF.

V and J are TRBV5-4 and TRBJ1-2; D possibly corresponds to TRBD1 (5 bases). The V gene lost 1 base and the J gene lost 6 bases, with 16 bases spanning the gap. CDR1 SGHNT and CDR2 YYREEE come from the germline V gene (reference sequence). The CDR3 spans 15 residues. CDR3 in amino acids: CASSLSDNNNHGYTF. CDR3 sequence (DNA): TGTGCCAGCAGCTTGTCGGACAACAACAATCATGGCTACACCTTC.

The chain joins TRBV6-6 to TRBJ1-5, with D perhaps TRBD1 (5 bases). The CDR3 runs 16 residues. With 3 bases removed from V and 1 base from J, the gap between germline ends came to 13 bases. CDR1 is MNHNY and CDR2 is SVGAGI in the germline V gene (reference sequence). For the CDR3, the DNA is TGTGCCAGCAGTTATTCTACAGGAGGGAGCAATCAGCCCCAGCATTTT. It translates to CASSYSTGGSNQPQHF.

This chain uses TRBV6-5 with TRBJ2-3; 9 nucleotides match TRBD2. V dropped 5 bases and J dropped 2; count of bases not matched to a gene: 5. This CDR3 spans 15 amino acids. CDR1 and CDR2 (germline): MNHEY, SVGAGI. CDR3 loop: CASSNPSGATDTQYF. The CDR3 nucleotides are TGTGCCAGCAGTAACCCTAGCGGGGCCACAGATACGCAGTATTTT.

The chain links TRBV4-3 to TRBJ2-6, with no clear D. The CDR3 contains 18 residues. Trimming removed 0 bases at V and 3 bases at J, with 15 bases between. CDR1 is LGHNA and CDR2 is YSLEER in the germline V gene. The CDR3 region is CASSQEGAPRSGANVLTF. DNA of the CDR3: TGCGCCAGCAGCCAAGAAGGAGCTCCCCGTAGTGGGGCCAACGTCCTGACTTTC.

This sequence joins TRBV11-2 and TRBJ2-5, with D unclear. Germline V gives CDR1 SGHAT, CDR2 FQNNGV. The CDR3 extends over 12 amino acids. V lost 1 base, J lost 5 bases, and 5 bases lay in between. CDR3 sequence: CASSLVAETQYF. Written as DNA, the CDR3 is TGTGCCAGCAGCTTAGTCGCGGAGACCCAGTACTTC. The whole variable domain, filled in from reference TRBV11-2 and TRBJ2-5, reads EAGVAQSPRYKIIEKRQSVAFWCNPISGHATLYWYQQILGQGPKLLIQFQNNGVVDDSQLPKDRFSAERLKGVDSTLKIQPAKLEDSAVYLCASSLVAETQYFGPGTRLLVL.

The chain is built from TRBV28 and TRBJ2-3, with 14 bases aligning to TRBD2. The V gene's germline CDR1 is MDHEN and CDR2 SYDVKM. Unmatched junction bases numbered 8, after V lost 5 bases and J lost 7 bases. The CDR3 contains 16 residues. CDR3 loop: CASSLAGTSGRHTQYF. CDR3 sequence (DNA): TGTGCCAGCAGTCTCGCCGGGACTAGCGGGAGACATACGCAGTATTTT.

The chain employs TRBV11-2 and TRBJ1-1; 8 positions agree with TRBD1. Germline CDR1 SGHAT, CDR2 FQNNGV. V lost 1 base to trimming and J lost 9 bases; unmatched junction nucleotides: 7. The CDR3 sequence is 14 residues long. In DNA form, the CDR3 reads TGTGCCAGCAGCTTAGCGGGACAGGTTGGGAAAGCTTTCTTT. Translation gives CASSLAGQVGKAFF.